A selection of T cell receptor beta chains follows, all from one sample in a study of T-cell memory formation after mild COVID-19. MiXCR was run by TCRdb on the 5' RACE reads, yielding one entry per CDR3 protein. The data show a few hundred thousand distinct CDR3 sequences, with about 15% seen just once and approximately 21% held by the top ten. The specimen was PBMCs or a T cell subset sorted from them (not recorded which). These receptors were obtained from a man aged 18 to 30 who had mild COVID-19 (a few samples of this study predate the infection). Cell type and time point are not known. Both conserved end residues are part of each CDR3. D genes are given only for firm matches. Clone size is not always given. Where it is, it says once, few, many or a class for expanded clones.

j_call	v_call	d_call	clone_size	cdr3_aa	cdr3_nt
TRBJ2-7	TRBV9	NA	NA	CASSKTGRHEQYF	TGTGCCAGCAGCAAGACAGGGAGGCACGAGCAGTACTTC
TRBJ2-7	TRBV5-6	TRBD1	NA	CASSLGRQGVREQYF	TGTGCCAGCAGCTTAGGGCGACAGGGGGTTCGCGAGCAGTACTTC
TRBJ2-5	TRBV11-2	TRBD2	NA	CASRTLAGGPRETQYF	TGTGCCAGCAGAACCCTAGCGGGGGGGCCTCGGGAGACCCAGTACTTC
TRBJ1-6	TRBV7-2	NA	NA	CASSLMGKSPLHF	TGTGCCAGCAGCTTAATGGGGAAATCACCCCTCCACTTT
TRBJ2-2	TRBV7-9	NA	few	CASSPTGGGGELFF	TGTGCCAGCAGCCCTACAGGTGGAGGCGGGGAGCTGTTTTTT
TRBJ2-3	TRBV7-2	NA	few	CASSPGERTDTQYF	TGTGCCAGCAGCCCCGGGGAGAGGACAGATACGCAGTATTTT
TRBJ2-7	TRBV10-3	NA	many	CATRPGFDYEQYF	TGTGCCACACGCCCGGGGTTTGACTACGAGCAGTACTTC
TRBJ2-7	TRBV7-6	NA	NA	CASSFEGYEQYF	TGTGCCAGCAGCTTTGAAGGATACGAGCAGTACTTC
TRBJ1-2	TRBV27	TRBD1	few	CASRLKPDRDYGYTF	TGTGCCAGCAGACTAAAGCCGGACAGGGACTATGGCTACACCTTC
TRBJ2-7	TRBV18	TRBD1	few	CASSLPAGQGSYEQYF	TGTGCCAGCTCACTCCCGGCGGGACAGGGATCCTACGAGCAGTACTTC
TRBJ1-1	TRBV4-2	NA	NA	CASSQEDMNTEAFF	TGTGCCAGCAGCCAAGAGGACATGAACACTGAAGCTTTCTTT
TRBJ1-1	TRBV14	TRBD1	NA	CASSQVGGGLSEAFF	TGTGCCAGCAGCCAAGTCGGAGGGGGCCTCTCTGAAGCTTTCTTT
TRBJ2-1	TRBV15	TRBD1	few	CATSRDRGRYEQFF	TGTGCCACCAGCAGGGACAGGGGGAGGTATGAGCAGTTCTTC
TRBJ2-3	TRBV7-9	TRBD1	few	CASSSQGARDTQYF	TGTGCCAGCAGCTCCCAGGGGGCGAGAGATACGCAGTATTTT
TRBJ2-6	TRBV4-3	TRBD1	many	CASSQEGQSGANVLTF	TGCGCCAGCAGCCAAGAGGGACAGTCTGGGGCCAACGTCCTGACTTTC
TRBJ2-7	TRBV3-1	TRBD1	few	CASSRRGPTGDHPYEQYF	TGTGCCAGCAGCCGCCGCGGGCCGACAGGGGACCACCCCTACGAGCAGTACTTC
TRBJ2-6	TRBV21-1	NA	NA	CASSIKGGQAGANVLTF	TGTGCCAGCAGCATAAAGGGGGGACAGGCTGGGGCCAACGTCCTGACTTTC
TRBJ1-5	TRBV29-1	NA	few	CSVGVRGQPQHF	TGCAGCGTTGGTGTAAGGGGGCAGCCCCAGCATTTT
TRBJ2-3	TRBV5-1	NA	many	CASSGGPSTDTQYF	TGCGCCAGCAGCGGGGGGCCTAGCACAGATACGCAGTATTTT
TRBJ2-7	TRBV10-3	NA	NA	CAIIPSPGQGHEQYF	TGTGCCATCATTCCCTCGCCTGGGCAGGGCCACGAGCAGTACTTC
TRBJ1-6	TRBV28	TRBD1	NA	CASSVTGDGSPLHF	TGTGCCAGCAGTGTGACAGGGGATGGTTCACCCCTCCACTTT
TRBJ2-3	TRBV6-2/TRBV6-3	TRBD2	NA	CASSLAGAASDTQYF	TGTGCCAGCAGTTTAGCGGGGGCCGCCTCGGATACGCAGTATTTT
TRBJ2-5	TRBV7-9	TRBD1	NA	CASSSGYRGRGETQYF	TGTGCCAGCAGCTCGGGCTACAGGGGGCGCGGGGAGACCCAGTACTTC
TRBJ2-3	TRBV18	NA	NA	CASSPRLGTDTQYF	TGTGCCAGCTCACCCCGGTTAGGAACAGATACGCAGTATTTT
TRBJ1-5	TRBV6-2/TRBV6-3	TRBD1	few	CASSLGQGIQPQHF	TGTGCCAGCAGCCTGGGACAGGGAATTCAGCCCCAGCATTTT
TRBJ2-3	TRBV4-3	NA	NA	CASSQEGRPSDTQYF	TGCGCCAGCAGCCAAGAAGGACGGCCTTCAGATACGCAGTATTTT
TRBJ1-5	TRBV7-9	NA	NA	CASSPLTRSPNQPQHF	TGTGCCAGCAGCCCTCTTACGCGCAGTCCCAATCAGCCCCAGCATTTT